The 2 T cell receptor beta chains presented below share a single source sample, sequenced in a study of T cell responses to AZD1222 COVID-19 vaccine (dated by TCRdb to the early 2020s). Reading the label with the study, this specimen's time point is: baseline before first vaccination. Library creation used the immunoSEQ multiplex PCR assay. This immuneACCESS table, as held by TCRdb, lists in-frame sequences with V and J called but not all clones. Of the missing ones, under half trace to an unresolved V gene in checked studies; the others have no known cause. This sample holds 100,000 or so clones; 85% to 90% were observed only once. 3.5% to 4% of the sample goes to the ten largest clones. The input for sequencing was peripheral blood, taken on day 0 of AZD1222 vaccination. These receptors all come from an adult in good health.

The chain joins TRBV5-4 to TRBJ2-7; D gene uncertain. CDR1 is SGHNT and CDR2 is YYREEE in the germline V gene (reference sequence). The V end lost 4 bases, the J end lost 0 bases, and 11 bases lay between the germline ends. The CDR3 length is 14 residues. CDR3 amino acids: CASSPNVGSYEQYF. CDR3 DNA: TGTGCCAGCAGCCCCAATGTGGGCTCCTACGAGCAGTACTTC.

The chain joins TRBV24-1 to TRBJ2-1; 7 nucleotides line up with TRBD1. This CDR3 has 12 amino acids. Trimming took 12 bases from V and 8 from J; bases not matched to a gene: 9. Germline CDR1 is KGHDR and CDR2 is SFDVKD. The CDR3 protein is CASGGSNDEQFF. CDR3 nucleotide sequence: TGTGCCTCAGGGGGTTCTAATGATGAGCAGTTCTTC.